Listed below are T cell receptor beta chains from one sample, sequenced in a study of CD8 T cells in Susac syndrome. MiXCR, applied by TCRdb to the immunoSEQ multiplex PCR reads, yields one record per CDR3 protein. The sample includes a few hundred thousand distinct CDR3 sequences, 92% of them seen just once. Material: CD8+ T cells from PBMCs. These receptors came from a human donor with multiple sclerosis. Each CDR3 is given with its conserved first and last residue. A D gene is named only where the DNA matches it firmly. Some rows have no size entry. The others give once, few or many, or a class for an expanded clone.

D gene,J gene,clone size,V gene,CDR3 protein,CDR3 DNA
NA,TRBJ1-2,NA,TRBV29-1,CSVPSGSYGYTF,TGCAGCGTTCCGTCAGGGTCCTATGGCTACACCTTC
NA,TRBJ1-5,NA,TRBV4-3,CASSQDVGSNQPQHF,TGCGCCAGCAGCCAAGATGTAGGGTCCAATCAGCCCCAGCATTTT
TRBD2,TRBJ2-3,NA,TRBV20-1,CTQVELAGGGDTQYF,TGCACCCAAGTGGAACTAGCGGGAGGAGGAGATACGCAGTATTTT
NA,TRBJ2-1,NA,TRBV9,CASSVAGEQFF,TGTGCCAGCAGCGTAGCTGGTGAGCAGTTCTTC
NA,TRBJ1-2,NA,TRBV10-3,CAISEPDSDHYGYTF,TGTGCCATCAGTGAACCCGACAGCGATCACTATGGCTACACCTTC
NA,TRBJ2-7,NA,TRBV5-6,CASSWEPGLSEQYF,TGTGCCAGCAGCTGGGAGCCGGGGTTGAGCGAGCAGTACTTC
TRBD2,TRBJ2-1,NA,TRBV15,CATSGTSGGPGVF,TGTGCCACCAGCGGGACTAGCGGGGGGCCCGGGGTCTTC
NA,TRBJ2-7,few,TRBV7-9,CASSWGDSSYEQYF,TGTGCCAGCAGCTGGGGGGACAGTTCCTACGAGCAGTACTTC
TRBD1,TRBJ1-4,NA,TRBV7-9,CASSSRDRGVLGEKLFF,TGTGCCAGCAGCTCCCGGGACAGGGGAGTATTAGGTGAAAAACTGTTTTTT
NA,TRBJ2-7,NA,TRBV11-2,CASSFNLQGGYEQYF,TGTGCCAGCAGCTTTAACTTGCAGGGGGGGTACGAGCAGTACTTC
NA,TRBJ2-3,NA,TRBV6-5,CASSYGAASDTQYF,TGTGCCAGCAGTTACGGGGCGGCATCAGATACGCAGTATTTT
TRBD1,TRBJ2-1,NA,TRBV29-1,CSAGPGQTYNEQFF,TGCAGCGCGGGACCGGGACAGACGTACAATGAGCAGTTCTTC
TRBD1,TRBJ1-1,NA,TRBV5-6,CASSPGDRANTEAFF,TGTGCCAGCAGCCCTGGAGACAGGGCGAACACTGAAGCTTTCTTT
NA,TRBJ2-1,NA,TRBV30,CAGRLGGGQFF,TGTGCCGGCCGATTAGGGGGTGGGCAGTTCTTC
NA,TRBJ2-2,once,TRBV23-1,CASSQPGYLTGELFF,TGCGCCAGCAGTCAGCCCGGGTACCTCACCGGGGAGCTGTTTTTT
TRBD1,TRBJ1-2,NA,TRBV13,CASSLQDRGEEGYTF,TGTGCCAGCAGCTTACAGGACAGGGGGGAAGAGGGCTACACCTTC
TRBD1,TRBJ2-7,NA,TRBV7-9,CASTSVRDRGSYEQYF,TGTGCCAGCACCTCAGTCCGGGACAGGGGGTCCTACGAGCAGTACTTC
NA,TRBJ2-5,NA,TRBV4-1,CASSQGQTAGEGAETQYF,TGCGCCAGCAGCCAAGGACAAACTGCGGGGGAGGGGGCAGAGACCCAGTACTTC
NA,TRBJ2-1,NA,TRBV30,CAWRENEQFF,TGTGCCTGGAGGGAGAATGAGCAGTTCTTC
TRBD2,TRBJ2-1,once,TRBV5-6,CASSLGGTIGEQFF,TGTGCCAGCAGCTTGGGGGGGACTATAGGTGAGCAGTTCTTC
TRBD1,TRBJ1-1,NA,TRBV9,CASSPRQGIATEAFF,TGTGCCAGCAGCCCACGACAGGGGATCGCGACTGAAGCTTTCTTT
NA,TRBJ1-1,NA,TRBV28,CASSWPGNTEAFF,TGTGCCAGCAGTTGGCCGGGGAACACTGAAGCTTTCTTT
NA,TRBJ2-1,once,TRBV4-2,CASSQGMDSEQFF,TGTGCCAGCAGCCAAGGAATGGACAGTGAGCAGTTCTTC
TRBD2,TRBJ2-3,NA,TRBV12-3/TRBV12-4,CASSPPGLADTQYF,TGTGCCAGCAGTCCGCCGGGACTAGCGGATACGCAGTATTTT